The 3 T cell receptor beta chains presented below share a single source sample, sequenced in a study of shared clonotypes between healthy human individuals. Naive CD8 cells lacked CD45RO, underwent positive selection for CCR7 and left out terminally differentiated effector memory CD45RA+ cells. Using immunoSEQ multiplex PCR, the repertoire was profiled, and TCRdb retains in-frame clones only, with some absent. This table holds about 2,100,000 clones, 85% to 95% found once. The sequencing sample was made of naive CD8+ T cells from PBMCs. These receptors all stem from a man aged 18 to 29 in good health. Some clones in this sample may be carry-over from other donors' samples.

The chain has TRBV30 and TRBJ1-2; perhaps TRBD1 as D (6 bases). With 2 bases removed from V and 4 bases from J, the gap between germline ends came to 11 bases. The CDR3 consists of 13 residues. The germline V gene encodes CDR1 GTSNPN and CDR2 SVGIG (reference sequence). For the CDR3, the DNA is TGTGCCTGGAGTTCTGGGGGCCCCTATGGCTACACCTTC. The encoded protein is CAWSSGGPYGYTF.

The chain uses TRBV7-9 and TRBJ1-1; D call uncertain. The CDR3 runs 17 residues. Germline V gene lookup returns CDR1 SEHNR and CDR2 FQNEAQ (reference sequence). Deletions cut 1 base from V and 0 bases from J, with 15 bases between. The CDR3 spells CASSLVLKIELNTEAFF. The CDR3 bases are TGTGCCAGCAGCTTAGTCCTCAAGATCGAGCTGAACACTGAAGCTTTCTTT.

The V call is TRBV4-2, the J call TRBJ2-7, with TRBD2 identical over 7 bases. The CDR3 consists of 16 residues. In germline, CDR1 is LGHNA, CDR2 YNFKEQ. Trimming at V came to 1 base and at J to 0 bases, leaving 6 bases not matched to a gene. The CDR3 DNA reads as TGTGCCAGCAGCCAAGGGTGGCGGGAGACCTCCTACGAGCAGTACTTC. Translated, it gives CASSQGWRETSYEQYF.